This entry concerns a single T cell receptor beta chain. As originally analysed: Reference gene primer amplification in the assay estimated nucleated cell counts. The method was immunoSEQ multiplex PCR; TCRdb's version includes in-frame clones alone and lacks a portion of them. V and J calls and clone size are as listed in that table; D and trimming were resolved from the DNA. The sample records 97,000 or so clones, roughly nine tenths being singletons. The data stem from a study of blood T cell repertoires in COVID-19. Study in general: From the United States, Italy and Spain came samples of acute and convalescent COVID-19. From T cells, B-cell-depleted T cells, or PBMCs came the material, which was cDNA or gDNA.

A Seattle source enrolled patients during active infection and followed them longitudinally. Germline CDR1 reads SGDLS; CDR2 reads YYNGEE. Between the trimmed V and J ends, which lost 4 bases and 0 bases, there was a span of 9 bases. The CDR3 runs to 14 residues. This sequence was found in a woman between 45 and 60 years old with COVID-19, enrolled during active disease. The V gene is TRBV9, the J gene TRBJ2-3; no firm D call. What was sequenced was peripheral blood. CDR3 in amino acids: CASSTFGSTDTQYF. The CDR3 DNA sequence: TGTGCCAGCAGCACCTTCGGTAGCACAGATACGCAGTATTTT.